This T cell receptor beta chain emerged from a study of OX40 agonist ivuxolimab in advanced cancers. Study as a whole: Ivuxolimab, an antibody that agonizes OX40 (CD134), was administered to the patients. Partial responses were achieved by three patients, of whom one had hepatocellular carcinoma and two had cutaneous melanoma.

V was cut by 10 bases and J by 4 bases, with 12 bases left in between. Per the germline V gene, CDR1 is ENHRY and CDR2 is SYGVKD. This CDR3 region has 12 residues. Clones were sequenced by immunoSEQ multiplex PCR, and TCRdb holds only the in-frame ones, with some missing. This sample yields over 60,000 clones, of which roughly nine tenths are seen a single time; 0.94% belongs to the top ten. This specimen consisted of CD4+ or CD8+ T cells sorted from blood, obtained in a trial of the OX40 agonist ivuxolimab. The chain links TRBV10-3 to TRBJ2-3; D is possibly TRBD2 (5 bases). The TCR comes from an adult with an advanced solid tumor such as melanoma, head and neck, liver or kidney cancer. CDR3 protein: CATALEADTQYF. As DNA, the CDR3 is TGTGCCACCGCATTGGAGGCAGATACGCAGTATTTT.